The subject of this entry is one T cell receptor (beta chain). The entry originates in a study of molecular identifiers for immune sequencing clone quantification. Researchers sorted naive CD8 T cells as cells that were CD8+CD4-CCR7+CD45RA+. Generation of bulk TCR libraries relied on previously described methods and listed TCR primers. TCRdb re-analysed the PCR reads in MiXCR, keeping a single row per CDR3 protein. The sample has roughly 630,000 distinct CDR3 sequences; about 25% are singletons. Trimming took 0 bases from V and 11 from J, leaving 12 bases between them. CDR3 length equals 13 residues. Germline values: CDR1 SGDLS, CDR2 YYNGEE.

This TCR came from a human donor in good health. Some libraries in this study had Jurkat cell RNA spiked in. The genes are TRBV9 and TRBJ1-3; D is ambiguous. The sample comprised naive CD8+ T cells from blood, with Jurkat cell RNA spiked in. As to subset: FACS-sorted CD8+CD4-CCR7+CD45RA+ naive T cells. In DNA form, the CDR3 reads TGTGCCAGCAGCGTAGGCACCGGCGGCCCCATATATTTT. Its translation: CASSVGTGGPIYF.